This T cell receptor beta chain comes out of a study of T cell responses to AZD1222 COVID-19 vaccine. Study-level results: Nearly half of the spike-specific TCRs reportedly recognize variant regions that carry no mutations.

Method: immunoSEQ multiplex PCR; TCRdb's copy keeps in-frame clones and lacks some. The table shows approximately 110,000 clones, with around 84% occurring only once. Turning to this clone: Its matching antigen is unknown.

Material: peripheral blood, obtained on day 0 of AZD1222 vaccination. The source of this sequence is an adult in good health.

DNA of the CDR3: TGTGCCAGCAGCCTACTAGCGGGAGTTGGGGAGCAGTACTTC. Amino acid sequence: CASSLLAGVGEQYF. This chain uses TRBV28 with TRBJ2-7; 11 nucleotides match TRBD2. With 6 bases clipped from V and 7 bases from J, the junction kept 8 bases outside the gene matches. This CDR3 is 14 amino acids long. Per the germline V gene, CDR1 is MDHEN and CDR2 is SYDVKM.